This TCR beta chain was identified during a study of CD8 T cells in ankylosing spondylitis listed by TCRdb under 2017. Context from the whole study: The study profiled T cell receptor beta repertoires in healthy donors and ankylosing spondylitis patients to find disease-linked TCR variants. The full study cohort comprised around 23 ankylosing spondylitis patients and 85 to 120 healthy donors. Peripheral blood was sampled, and synovial fluid was also collected from ankylosing spondylitis patients.

Beyond this particular receptor, the publication reports: Significant enrichment of the disease-linked clones was reported in matched synovial fluid samples from ankylosing spondylitis patients. Some TCR beta motif variants had previously been reported in synovial fluid and blood of reactive arthritis patients, which suggested common disease-initiation mechanisms. The disease-linked clones showed a CD8+ phenotype and occurred at relatively low frequencies in peripheral blood. Blood from ankylosing spondylitis patients appeared to be characterized by a TCR beta motif composed of eight highly homologous amino acid variants.

Comment on this clonotype: What antigen it recognizes has not been identified. Base qualities are not at hand, and no much larger clone is one base apart.

CDR1 and CDR2, per the germline V gene, are SNHLY and FYNNEI. Measured from the cysteine to the phenylalanine, the CDR3 is 15 residues long. CDR3 DNA is the only sequence kept; it has 45 bases, read in frame from the first base. Trimming removed 4 bases from V and 4 bases from J; the gene matches leave 10 bases unexplained. Sequenced using an Illumina HiSeq 2500. TCR beta libraries were prepared by quantitative 5'-RACE with molecular barcodes. Processing in the source paper ran as follows. Disease-linked TCR variants were identified with a new computational method built on a probabilistic model of VDJ rearrangement. TCRdb reprocessing: public reads trimmed at Q25 with fastp, clones called with MiXCR, in-frame beta chains kept. Identical CDR3 proteins give one entry, which carries the most common genes and DNA. TCRdb's processing, not the authors' own work, is the source of the V and J calls. The sample table holds under 950,000 distinct CDR3 sequences, of which roughly 20% were seen once. The top ten constitute under 20% of the sample.

This receptor was obtained from a male donor with ankylosing spondylitis. Material: blood, either unsorted or a sorted T cell fraction (not recorded which). The V gene is TRBV2 and the J gene is TRBJ2-7; TRBD1 aligns with 7 central bases. The CDR3 amino acid sequence is: CASSVTGTDEYEQYF. The DNA sequence is given as TGTGCCAGCAGTGTTACCGGGACAGATGAGTACGAGCAGTACTTC.